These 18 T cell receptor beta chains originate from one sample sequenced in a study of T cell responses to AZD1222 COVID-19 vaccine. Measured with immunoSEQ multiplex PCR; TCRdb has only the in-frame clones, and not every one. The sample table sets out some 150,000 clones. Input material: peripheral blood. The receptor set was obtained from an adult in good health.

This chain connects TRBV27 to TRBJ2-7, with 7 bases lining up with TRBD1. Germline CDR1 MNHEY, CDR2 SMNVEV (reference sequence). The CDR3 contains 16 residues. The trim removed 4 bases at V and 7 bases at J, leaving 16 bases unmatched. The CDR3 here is CASSSTGLRQGREQYF. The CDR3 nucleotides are TGTGCCAGCAGTTCGACGGGCCTAAGACAGGGTCGAGAGCAGTACTTC.

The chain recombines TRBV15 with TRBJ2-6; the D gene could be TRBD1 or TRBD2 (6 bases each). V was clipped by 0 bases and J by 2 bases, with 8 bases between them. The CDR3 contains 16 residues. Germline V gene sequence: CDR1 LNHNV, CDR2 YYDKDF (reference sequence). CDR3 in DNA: TGTGCCACCAGCAGAGATCGGGGGCCTGGGGCCAACGTCCTGACTTTC. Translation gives CATSRDRGPGANVLTF.

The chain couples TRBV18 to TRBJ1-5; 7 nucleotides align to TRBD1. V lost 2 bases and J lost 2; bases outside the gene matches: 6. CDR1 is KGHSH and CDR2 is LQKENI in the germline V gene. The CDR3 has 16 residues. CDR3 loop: CASSPLTGMGNQPQHF. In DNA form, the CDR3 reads TGTGCCAGCTCACCATTGACAGGGATGGGCAATCAGCCCCAGCATTTT. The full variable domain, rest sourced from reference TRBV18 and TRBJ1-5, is NAGVMQNPRHLVRRRGQEARLRCSPMKGHSHVYWYRQLPEEGLKFMVYLQKENIIDESGMPKERFSAEFPKEGPSILRIQQVVRGDSAAYFCASSPLTGMGNQPQHFGDGTRLSIL.

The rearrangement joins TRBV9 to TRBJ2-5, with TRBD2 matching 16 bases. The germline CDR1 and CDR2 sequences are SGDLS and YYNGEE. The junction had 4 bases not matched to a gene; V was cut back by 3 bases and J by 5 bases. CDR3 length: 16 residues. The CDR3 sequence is CASSAGLAGGPETQYF. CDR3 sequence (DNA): TGTGCCAGCAGCGCGGGACTAGCGGGGGGGCCCGAGACCCAGTACTTC.

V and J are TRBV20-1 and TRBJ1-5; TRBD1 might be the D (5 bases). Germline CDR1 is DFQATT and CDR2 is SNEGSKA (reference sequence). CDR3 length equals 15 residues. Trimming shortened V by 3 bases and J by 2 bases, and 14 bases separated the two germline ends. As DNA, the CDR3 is TGCAGTGCTAGTGGCAGGGCCTATGGCAATCAGCCCCAGCATTTT. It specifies CSASGRAYGNQPQHF.

CDR3 amino acids: CASIKRGINYGYTF. CDR3 DNA sequence: TGTGCCAGCATCAAGAGGGGTATTAACTATGGCTACACCTTC. This chain uses TRBV2 with TRBJ1-2; TRBD1 is a possible D gene (5 bases). V lost 7 bases to trimming and J lost 1 base, with 13 bases between them. Germline CDR1 reads SNHLY; CDR2 reads FYNNEI. The CDR3 spans 14 residues.

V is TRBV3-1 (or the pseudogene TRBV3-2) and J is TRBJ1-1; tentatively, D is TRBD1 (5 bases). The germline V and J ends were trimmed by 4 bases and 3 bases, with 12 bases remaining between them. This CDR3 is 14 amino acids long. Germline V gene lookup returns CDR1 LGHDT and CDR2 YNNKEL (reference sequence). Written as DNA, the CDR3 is TGTGCCAGCAGCCGTCCGGGGGGGGACACTGAAGCTTTCTTT. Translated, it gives CASSRPGGDTEAFF.

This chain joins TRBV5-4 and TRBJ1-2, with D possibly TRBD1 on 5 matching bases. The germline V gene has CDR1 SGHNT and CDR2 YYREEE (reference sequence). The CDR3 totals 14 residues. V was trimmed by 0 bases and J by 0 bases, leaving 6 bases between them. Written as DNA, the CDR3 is TGTGCCAGCAGCTTGGACAGGACTAACTATGGCTACACCTTC. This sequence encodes CASSLDRTNYGYTF.

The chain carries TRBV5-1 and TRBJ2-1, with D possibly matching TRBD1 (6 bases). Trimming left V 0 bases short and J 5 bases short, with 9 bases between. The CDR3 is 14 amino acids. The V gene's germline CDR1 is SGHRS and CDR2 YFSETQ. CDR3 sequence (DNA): TGCGCCAGCAGCTTGGGACAGGTAGACAATGAGCAGTTCTTC. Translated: CASSLGQVDNEQFF.

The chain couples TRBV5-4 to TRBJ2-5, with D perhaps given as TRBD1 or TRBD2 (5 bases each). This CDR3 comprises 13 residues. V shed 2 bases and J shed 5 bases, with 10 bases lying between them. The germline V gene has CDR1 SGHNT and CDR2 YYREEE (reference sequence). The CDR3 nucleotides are TGTGCCAGCAGCTTTAGAGGGGAGGAGACCCAGTACTTC. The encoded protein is CASSFRGEETQYF.

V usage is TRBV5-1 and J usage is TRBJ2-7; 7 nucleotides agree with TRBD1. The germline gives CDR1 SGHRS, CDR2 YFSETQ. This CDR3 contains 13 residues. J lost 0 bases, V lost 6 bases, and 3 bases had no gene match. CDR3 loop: CASKGQSSYEQYF. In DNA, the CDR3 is TGCGCCAGCAAGGGACAGTCCTCCTACGAGCAGTACTTC.

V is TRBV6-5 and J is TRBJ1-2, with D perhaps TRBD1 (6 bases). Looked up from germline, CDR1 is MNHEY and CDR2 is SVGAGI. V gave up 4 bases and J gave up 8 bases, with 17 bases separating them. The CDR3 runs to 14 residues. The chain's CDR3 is CASSSGPPGGGYTF. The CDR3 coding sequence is TGTGCCAGCAGTTCCGGGCCTCCGGGGGGCGGCTACACCTTC.

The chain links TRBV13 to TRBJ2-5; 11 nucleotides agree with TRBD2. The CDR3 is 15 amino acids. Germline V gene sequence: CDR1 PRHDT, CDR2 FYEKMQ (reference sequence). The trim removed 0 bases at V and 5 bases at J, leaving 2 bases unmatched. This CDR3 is CASSLGLAGAETQYF. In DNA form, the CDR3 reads TGTGCCAGCAGCTTAGGACTAGCGGGGGCGGAGACCCAGTACTTC.

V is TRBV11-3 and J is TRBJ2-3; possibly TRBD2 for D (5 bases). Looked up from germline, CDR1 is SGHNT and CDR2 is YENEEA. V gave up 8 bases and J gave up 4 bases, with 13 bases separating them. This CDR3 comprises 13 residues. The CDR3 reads CASRGPRADTQYF. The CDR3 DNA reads TGTGCCAGCCGCGGGCCCCGGGCAGATACGCAGTATTTT.

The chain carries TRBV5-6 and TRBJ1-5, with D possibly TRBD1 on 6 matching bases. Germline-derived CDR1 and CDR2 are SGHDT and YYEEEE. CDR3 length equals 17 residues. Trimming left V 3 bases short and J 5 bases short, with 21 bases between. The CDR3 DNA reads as TGTGCCAGCAGCTACACGGGGGGCGGGGTGGCTCATCAGCCCCAGCATTTT. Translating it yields CASSYTGGGVAHQPQHF.

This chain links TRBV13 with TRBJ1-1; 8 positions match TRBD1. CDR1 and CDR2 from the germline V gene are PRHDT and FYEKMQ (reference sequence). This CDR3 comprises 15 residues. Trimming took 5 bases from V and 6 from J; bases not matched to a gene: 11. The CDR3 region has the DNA TGTGCCAGCAGCCCCTCCCGGACAGGGAGCTCTGAAGCTTTCTTT. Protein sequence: CASSPSRTGSSEAFF.

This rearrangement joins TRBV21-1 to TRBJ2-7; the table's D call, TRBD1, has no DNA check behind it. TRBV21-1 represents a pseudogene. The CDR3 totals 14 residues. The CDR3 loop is CASSSQGQRDEQYF. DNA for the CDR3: TGTGCCAGCAGCTCGCAGGGACAGCGCGACGAGCAGTACTTC.

CDR3 sequence (DNA): TGTGCCAGCAGTTCTTTGGACAGCATCCTCTACGAGCAGTACTTC. Residues: CASSSLDSILYEQYF. The chain links TRBV28 to TRBJ2-7; tentative D call: TRBD1 (6 bases). The germline gives CDR1 MDHEN, CDR2 SYDVKM. The CDR3 has 15 amino acids. The V and J ends lost 4 bases and 3 bases respectively, with 16 bases between them.